This T cell receptor (beta chain) originates from a study of lymphopenia after photon versus proton radiotherapy. TCRdb keeps only in-frame clones here, not all; method: immunoSEQ multiplex PCR. The repertoire has about 14,000 clones, 82% of them found once; the top ten carry 27%. This clone was counted once. Its antigen remains unidentified. The CDR3 length is 15 residues. V lost 1 base and J 2 bases, leaving 9 bases between the germline ends. The germline V gene encodes CDR1 SGHRS and CDR2 YFSETQ. Findings and limits, study-wide: Better survival with proton therapy was suggested as possible, not demonstrated. Relative stability marked proton patients; photon patients lost diversity and naive cells.

Sequenced here: peripheral blood, sampled from a patient treated with photon-based radiotherapy. The chain employs TRBV5-1 and TRBJ2-2, with unresolved D. This clonotype was obtained from a man aged 45-65 years with gastric cancer. CDR3 sequence reads: CASSLLGFNTGELFF. The CDR3 region has the DNA TGCGCCAGCAGCTTGCTGGGCTTTAACACCGGGGAGCTGTTTTTT.